These 29 T cell receptor beta chains came from one sample sequenced in a study of blood T cell repertoires in COVID-19. Assay: immunoSEQ multiplex PCR; the TCRdb copy retains only in-frame clones and omits some. Altogether about 120,000 clones are present, around 90% being singletons, with the ten largest covering 3.8%. The specimen was peripheral blood. The receptor set was obtained from a woman aged 55-75 years with COVID-19, enrolled during active disease.

The chain is built from TRBV27 and TRBJ2-5; TRBD2 matches at 11 bases. The CDR3 contains 15 residues. V was pared by 6 bases and J by 5 bases, with 8 bases of the junction left unmatched. From germline, CDR1 is MNHEY and CDR2 SMNVEV (reference sequence). CDR3 amino acids: CASSLSGGAWETQYF. CDR3 DNA: TGTGCCAGCAGCCTTAGCGGGGGGGCCTGGGAGACCCAGTACTTC.

V usage is TRBV12-2 and J usage is TRBJ1-2; the table assigns TRBD1, which was not confirmed against the DNA. TRBV12-2 is designated a pseudogene. The CDR3 loop spans 19 amino acids. The CDR3 nucleotides read TGTGCAAGTCGCTTAGTAGGGGTACAGGGGGCTTGGGAAAACTATGGCTACACCTTC. It yields the protein CASRLVGVQGAWENYGYTF.

The chain carries TRBV19 and TRBJ2-7; TRBD1 matches at 11 bases. The germline CDR1 and CDR2 sequences are LNHDA and SQIVND (reference sequence). The CDR3 has 16 residues. V shed 5 bases and J 6 bases; nucleotides not matched to a gene: 12. CDR3 protein: CASSPRRGQGVGEQYF. CDR3 bases: TGTGCCAGTAGTCCCAGAAGGGGACAGGGGGTGGGCGAGCAGTACTTC.

The chain joins TRBV10-3 to TRBJ1-5; 8 positions agree with TRBD1. J gave up 5 bases and V 0 bases, and 6 bases lay outside the gene matches. The CDR3 runs to 16 residues. Per the germline V gene, CDR1 is ENHRY and CDR2 is SYGVKD. CDR3 sequence: CAISESAGGADQPQHF. Written as DNA, the CDR3 is TGTGCCATCAGTGAGTCAGCAGGGGGCGCCGATCAGCCCCAGCATTTT.

The chain recombines TRBV10-3 with TRBJ2-2; TRBD2 agrees at 9 bases. This CDR3 spans 14 amino acids. J was trimmed by 1 base and V by 8 bases; bases with no gene match: 2. Germline V gene sequence: CDR1 ENHRY, CDR2 SYGVKD. This CDR3 is CAIGTSLNTGELFF. Here the CDR3 DNA reads TGTGCCATCGGGACTAGCTTGAACACCGGGGAGCTGTTTTTT.

This chain joins TRBV27 and TRBJ1-6; D remains unclear. In germline, CDR1 is MNHEY, CDR2 SMNVEV (reference sequence). Trimming took 6 bases from V and 4 from J, leaving 4 bases between them. The CDR3 is made up of 12 amino acids. The CDR3 protein is CASSRYNSPLHF. The CDR3 nucleotides read TGTGCCAGCAGCCGGTATAATTCACCCCTCCACTTT.

The rearrangement joins TRBV9 to TRBJ1-2; 8 bases map to TRBD1. Germline CDR1 SGDLS, CDR2 YYNGEE. The CDR3 is 16 residues long. Losses at the gene ends were 0 bases for V and 4 bases for J; bases not matched to a gene: 8. As DNA, the CDR3 is TGTGCCAGCAGCGTAGCGCCAGGGGGCGCCGGCTATGGCTACACCTTC. This translates into CASSVAPGGAGYGYTF.

J is TRBJ1-4 and V is TRBV29-1, with a tentative D call TRBD1 (6 bases). V was trimmed by 7 bases and J by 0 bases, leaving 15 bases between them. This CDR3 region has 15 residues. Germline CDR1 reads SQVTM; CDR2 reads ANQGSEA. CDR3: CSARGNRATNEKLFF. The CDR3 bases are TGCAGCGCAAGGGGGAACAGAGCAACTAATGAAAAACTGTTTTTT.

This sequence joins TRBV9 and TRBJ2-7; 7 bases align to TRBD1. V trimming: 3 bases; J trimming: 5 bases; junction bases outside the gene matches: 8. The CDR3 is 14 amino acids. In germline, CDR1 is SGDLS, CDR2 YYNGEE. The CDR3 loop reads CASSAYRGSDEQYF. DNA of the CDR3: TGTGCCAGCAGCGCCTACAGGGGTTCTGACGAGCAGTACTTC.

The chain is built from TRBV4-3 and TRBJ1-1; no reliable D call. V lost 4 bases to trimming and J lost 1 base, with 13 bases between them. The germline V gene encodes CDR1 LGHNA and CDR2 YSLEER. The CDR3 contains 15 residues. The CDR3: CASSRYSRTNTEAFF. The CDR3 coding sequence is TGCGCCAGCAGCCGCTACTCCCGAACGAACACTGAAGCTTTCTTT.

The chain uses TRBV12-3 or TRBV12-4 and TRBJ1-2; D call uncertain. This CDR3 has 13 amino acids. V lost 3 bases and J 8 bases, leaving 13 bases between the germline ends. This CDR3 reads CASSFWNPEGYTF. DNA for the CDR3: TGTGCCAGCAGTTTTTGGAACCCGGAGGGCTACACCTTC.

This chain joins TRBV4-1 and TRBJ2-1, with D unclear. V lost 4 bases and J lost 5, with 6 bases in between. Per germline, CDR1 MGHRA and CDR2 YSYEKL. The CDR3 loop spans 12 amino acids. CDR3 in amino acids: CASSLANNEQFF. CDR3 bases: TGCGCCAGCAGCCTCGCGAACAATGAGCAGTTCTTC.

The chain recombines TRBV12-3 or TRBV12-4 with TRBJ1-1; 8 positions match TRBD1. Losses at the gene ends were 3 bases for V and 4 bases for J; bases not matched to a gene: 1. CDR3 size: 13 residues. Here the CDR3 reads CASSFTGGTEAFF. CDR3 bases: TGTGCCAGCAGTTTTACAGGGGGCACTGAAGCTTTCTTT.

This chain uses TRBV3-1 (or the pseudogene TRBV3-2) with TRBJ2-5; D remains unclear. The CDR3 extends over 14 amino acids. Germline loops: CDR1 LGHDT, CDR2 YNNKEL (reference sequence). The V end was cut by 0 bases, the J end by 0 bases, with 5 bases between. DNA for the CDR3: TGTGCCAGCAGCCAAGATAACAACCAAGAGACCCAGTACTTC. It encodes CASSQDNNQETQYF.

The chain joins TRBV3-1 (or the pseudogene TRBV3-2) to TRBJ2-7; D is unresolved. The germline gives CDR1 LGHDT, CDR2 YNNKEL (reference sequence). The CDR3 contains 15 residues. Trimming cost V 0 bases and J 3 bases, with 12 bases left between them. CDR3 nucleotide sequence: TGTGCCAGCAGCCAAGATCCGGCCAGGTTCTACGAGCAGTACTTC. Encoded protein: CASSQDPARFYEQYF.

J is TRBJ2-5 and V is TRBV7-2; TRBD2 aligns across 8 bases. The V gene end was trimmed by 1 base and the J gene end by 2 bases; junction bases not matched to a gene: 0. The germline V gene has CDR1 SGHTA and CDR2 FQGNSA. The CDR3 extends over 14 amino acids. The CDR3 nucleotides read TGTGCCAGCAGCTTAGGACTAGCGCAAGAGACCCAGTACTTC. Translated: CASSLGLAQETQYF.

The rearrangement joins TRBV7-9 to TRBJ1-1; possible D gene TRBD1, 6 bases. CDR3 size: 16 residues. V dropped 6 bases and J dropped 1 base, with 18 bases sitting between them. Germline CDR1 SEHNR, CDR2 FQNEAQ (reference sequence). CDR3 nucleotide sequence: TGTGCCAGCAGATCACAAGACAGGAGCAAGAACACTGAAGCTTTCTTT. It specifies CASRSQDRSKNTEAFF. The variable domain in full, completed from reference TRBV7-9 and TRBJ1-1, reads DTGVSQNPRHKITKRGQNVTFRCDPISEHNRLYWYRQTLGQGPEFLTYFQNEAQLEKSRLLSDRFSAERPKGSFSTLEIQRTEQGDSAMYLCASRSQDRSKNTEAFFGQGTRLTVV.

V and J are TRBV6-2 or TRBV6-3 and TRBJ1-2, with D possibly being TRBD1 (5 bases). The CDR3 is 13 residues long. V lost 0 bases and J 7 bases, leaving 9 bases between the germline ends. Germline CDR1 and CDR2: MNHEY and SVGEGT. The chain's CDR3 is CASSYSGTSGYTF. In DNA, the CDR3 is TGTGCCAGCAGTTACTCAGGGACTAGTGGCTACACCTTC.

The rearrangement links TRBV3-1 (or the pseudogene TRBV3-2) to TRBJ1-5; D is perhaps TRBD1 (6 bases). CDR1 LGHDT and CDR2 YNNKEL come from the germline V gene (reference sequence). The CDR3 is made up of 20 amino acids. Trimming cost V 1 base and J 3 bases, with 25 bases left between them. The CDR3 spells CASSQGPPSVKGVHNQPQHF. In DNA form, the CDR3 reads TGTGCCAGCAGCCAAGGGCCCCCGTCTGTGAAGGGGGTCCACAATCAGCCCCAGCATTTT.

The chain links TRBV6-5 to TRBJ1-1; D is undetermined. The V gene's germline CDR1 is MNHEY and CDR2 SVGAGI. Trimming removed 0 bases from V and 5 bases from J, with 10 bases in between. This CDR3 contains 14 residues. The CDR3 loop reads CASSYSRVGTEAFF. CDR3 bases: TGTGCCAGCAGTTACTCCCGGGTCGGGACTGAAGCTTTCTTT.

CDR3 coding DNA: TGTGCCATCGGGCAGGGGGGACGTGGACCATATGGCTACACCTTC. This sequence encodes CAIGQGGRGPYGYTF. This chain uses TRBV10-3 with TRBJ1-2; 7 bases map to TRBD1. CDR1 ENHRY and CDR2 SYGVKD come from the germline V gene. The J segment lost 5 bases and the V segment lost 8 bases, leaving 14 bases of the junction unmatched. CDR3 size: 15 residues.

The chain has TRBV15 and TRBJ1-2, with unresolved D. Germline V gene data show CDR1 as LNHNV and CDR2 as YYDKDF (reference sequence). CDR3 length: 13 residues. Trimming took off 1 base at V and 4 bases at J, with 7 bases between the two ends. CDR3 protein: CATSRGGSYGYTF. CDR3 coding DNA: TGTGCCACCAGCAGAGGAGGATCCTATGGCTACACCTTC. The full variable domain, rest sourced from reference TRBV15 and TRBJ1-2, is DAMVIQNPRYQVTQFGKPVTLSCSQTLNHNVMYWYQQKSSQAPKLLFHYYDKDFNNEADTPDNFQSRRPNTSFCFLDIRSPGLGDTAMYLCATSRGGSYGYTFGSGTRLTVV.

The genes are TRBV18 and TRBJ2-2; TRBD1 matches 11 bases. V shed 5 bases and J 3 bases; nucleotides not matched to a gene: 2. CDR1 and CDR2 from the germline V gene are KGHSH and LQKENI. CDR3 length: 15 amino acids. The CDR3 is CASSADRGHTGELFF. The CDR3 coding sequence is TGTGCCAGCTCAGCGGACAGGGGGCACACCGGGGAGCTGTTTTTT.

V and J are TRBV30 and TRBJ1-2, with D unresolved. This CDR3 has 14 amino acids. The V gene lost 3 bases and the J gene lost 4 bases, with 15 bases spanning the gap. CDR1 GTSNPN and CDR2 SVGIG come from the germline V gene (reference sequence). CDR3 protein: CAWRAMGRSYGYTF. CDR3 sequence (DNA): TGTGCCTGGAGAGCCATGGGGAGGAGCTATGGCTACACCTTC.

The genes are TRBV5-4 and TRBJ1-1; tentatively, D is TRBD1 (6 bases). Trimming took off 2 bases at V and 5 bases at J, with 7 bases between the two ends. Germline V gene lookup returns CDR1 SGHNT and CDR2 YYREEE (reference sequence). There are 12 residues in the CDR3. CDR3 in amino acids: CASSLQGTEAFF. The CDR3 coding sequence is TGTGCCAGCAGCTTACAGGGAACTGAAGCTTTCTTT. The full variable domain, its missing parts supplied by reference TRBV5-4 and TRBJ1-1, is ETGVTQSPTHLIKTRGQQVTLRCSSQSGHNTVSWYQQALGQGPQFIFQYYREEENGRGNFPPRFSGLQFPNYSSELNVNALELDDSALYLCASSLQGTEAFFGQGTRLTVV.

The chain is built from TRBV6-4 and TRBJ1-1, with a weak D call TRBD1 (5 bases). The CDR3 is 13 residues long. Germline CDR1 reads MRHNA; CDR2 reads SNTAGT. Trimming took off 3 bases at V and 5 bases at J, with 10 bases between the two ends. The CDR3 DNA follows: TGTGCCAGCAGTGAACAGGCCGGTACTGAAGCTTTCTTT. Protein: CASSEQAGTEAFF.

V usage is TRBV19 and J usage is TRBJ2-5; TRBD1 aligns across 7 bases. Per germline, CDR1 LNHDA and CDR2 SQIVND (reference sequence). The trim removed 5 bases at V and 0 bases at J, leaving 0 bases unmatched. This CDR3 has 13 amino acids. CDR3: CASSGTDQETQYF. In DNA form, the CDR3 reads TGTGCCAGTAGTGGGACAGACCAAGAGACCCAGTACTTC.

This clone has a handful of counts. The rearrangement joins TRBV19 to TRBJ1-5; 7 positions agree with TRBD1. The V segment lost 3 bases and the J segment 6 bases; nucleotides outside the gene matches: 5. Germline V gene lookup returns CDR1 LNHDA and CDR2 SQIVND (reference sequence). This CDR3 has 14 residues. The CDR3 loop is CASSMTGYRQPQHF. The CDR3 DNA reads as TGTGCCAGTAGTATGACAGGGTACCGTCAGCCCCAGCATTTT.

V gene TRBV6-6 combines with J gene TRBJ1-4; D is ambiguous. The CDR3 has 12 residues. V lost 5 bases, J lost 6 bases, and 7 bases lay in between. In germline, CDR1 is MNHNY, CDR2 SVGAGI (reference sequence). The CDR3 here is CASSPGDEKLFF. In DNA, the CDR3 is TGTGCCAGCAGTCCCGGAGATGAAAAACTGTTTTTT.